The rows below give T cell receptor beta chains drawn from one sample of a study of T-cell reconstitution after alpha-beta-depleted transplantation in children. TCRdb used MiXCR to reprocess the PCR reads, holding one entry per CDR3 protein. The profile shows some 600,000 distinct CDR3 sequences, 10% to 15% of them singletons. The specimen comprised PBMCs, mostly from graft donor cells, sampled 360 days after TCRalphabeta/CD19-depleted stem cell transplant. The receptors were sampled from a male patient aged 10 to 17 who had a stem cell transplant for acute myeloid leukemia, so the T cells may come from the graft donor. The CDR3 runs from the conserved cysteine through the conserved F or W. The D gene is left open where the match is weak. The size entry is marked missing in some rows and otherwise reads once, few, many or a size class.

d_call: TRBD2
j_call: TRBJ2-7
v_call: TRBV20-1
clone_size: many
cdr3_length: 18
cdr3_aa: CSARDPSTRGAERSEQYF
cdr3_nt: TGCAGTGCTAGAGATCCTTCAACGCGGGGGGCCGAGCGTTCCGAGCAGTACTTC

d_call: -
j_call: TRBJ1-3
v_call: TRBV2
clone_size: few
cdr3_length: 14
cdr3_aa: CASSEVGGGNTIYF
cdr3_nt: TGTGCCAGCAGTGAGGTCGGGGGCGGAAACACCATATATTTT

d_call: -
j_call: TRBJ2-3
v_call: TRBV7-2
clone_size: -
cdr3_length: 17
cdr3_aa: CASSSPLAGMGTDTQYF
cdr3_nt: TGTGCCAGCAGCTCCCCACTGGCGGGAATGGGCACAGATACGCAGTATTTT

d_call: -
j_call: TRBJ2-7
v_call: TRBV29-1
clone_size: -
cdr3_length: 15
cdr3_aa: CSVEDLRGSTDEQYF
cdr3_nt: TGCAGCGTTGAAGATCTGAGAGGTAGTACCGACGAGCAGTACTTC

d_call: TRBD1
j_call: TRBJ2-7
v_call: TRBV14
clone_size: -
cdr3_length: 15
cdr3_aa: CASSRTGQGVYEQYF
cdr3_nt: TGTGCCAGCAGCAGGACGGGACAGGGGGTCTACGAGCAGTACTTC

d_call: TRBD1
j_call: TRBJ1-5
v_call: TRBV20-1
clone_size: -
cdr3_length: 16
cdr3_aa: CSATGTGTWRNQPQHF
cdr3_nt: TGCAGTGCCACCGGGACAGGGACCTGGCGCAATCAGCCCCAGCATTTT

d_call: -
j_call: TRBJ2-1
v_call: TRBV28
clone_size: -
cdr3_length: 15
cdr3_aa: CASSSPGPPYNEQFF
cdr3_nt: TGTGCCAGCAGTAGCCCCGGGCCTCCCTACAATGAGCAGTTCTTC

d_call: -
j_call: TRBJ2-1
v_call: TRBV28
clone_size: few
cdr3_length: 10
cdr3_aa: CASGYNEQFF
cdr3_nt: TGTGCCAGCGGCTACAATGAGCAGTTCTTC

d_call: TRBD1
j_call: TRBJ2-3
v_call: TRBV29-1
clone_size: many
cdr3_length: 14
cdr3_aa: CSVDIPQGANTQYF
cdr3_nt: TGCAGCGTTGATATTCCCCAGGGGGCGAATACGCAGTATTTT

d_call: -
j_call: TRBJ2-1
v_call: TRBV5-1
clone_size: few
cdr3_length: 19
cdr3_aa: CASSLGLGTREVRYNEQFF
cdr3_nt: TGCGCCAGCAGCTTGGGACTAGGGACGAGAGAGGTCCGGTACAATGAGCAGTTCTTC

d_call: -
j_call: TRBJ2-7
v_call: TRBV29-1
clone_size: many
cdr3_length: 12
cdr3_aa: CSVNQGIYEQYF
cdr3_nt: TGCAGCGTAAACCAGGGAATCTACGAGCAGTACTTC

d_call: -
j_call: TRBJ2-1
v_call: TRBV20-1
clone_size: few
cdr3_length: 13
cdr3_aa: CSASGAESNEQFF
cdr3_nt: TGCAGTGCTAGCGGGGCAGAAAGTAATGAGCAGTTCTTC

d_call: TRBD1
j_call: TRBJ2-7
v_call: TRBV5-1
clone_size: -
cdr3_length: 15
cdr3_aa: CASTVGDRGSYEQYF
cdr3_nt: TGCGCCAGCACCGTCGGGGACAGGGGGTCCTACGAGCAGTACTTC

d_call: -
j_call: TRBJ2-1
v_call: TRBV28
clone_size: many
cdr3_length: 10
cdr3_aa: CASSSWVQFF
cdr3_nt: TGTGCCAGCAGTTCCTGGGTACAGTTCTTC

d_call: TRBD2
j_call: TRBJ2-3
v_call: TRBV20-1
clone_size: -
cdr3_length: 16
cdr3_aa: CSARRTSGSSADTQYF
cdr3_nt: TGCAGTGCTAGAAGGACTAGCGGGAGTTCGGCAGATACGCAGTATTTT

d_call: TRBD1
j_call: TRBJ2-7
v_call: TRBV27
clone_size: -
cdr3_length: 14
cdr3_aa: CASSAGTGTYEQYF
cdr3_nt: TGTGCCAGCAGTGCCGGGACAGGCACCTACGAGCAGTACTTC

d_call: -
j_call: TRBJ2-1
v_call: TRBV13
clone_size: few
cdr3_length: 15
cdr3_aa: CASSSLLVAGNEQFF
cdr3_nt: TGTGCCAGCAGCTCGTTACTAGTTGCAGGGAATGAGCAGTTCTTC

d_call: -
j_call: TRBJ2-1
v_call: TRBV12-3/TRBV12-4
clone_size: many
cdr3_length: 12
cdr3_aa: CASSLLRNEQFF
cdr3_nt: TGTGCCAGCAGTTTATTAAGAAATGAGCAGTTCTTC

d_call: -
j_call: TRBJ1-2
v_call: TRBV20-1
clone_size: few
cdr3_length: 13
cdr3_aa: CSASPVTNYGYTF
cdr3_nt: TGCAGTGCTAGTCCCGTGACTAACTATGGCTACACCTTC

d_call: TRBD2
j_call: TRBJ2-1
v_call: TRBV7-3
clone_size: -
cdr3_length: 15
cdr3_aa: CASSTIAGGYNEQFF
cdr3_nt: TGTGCCAGCAGTACAATAGCGGGAGGCTACAATGAGCAGTTCTTC

d_call: -
j_call: TRBJ1-5
v_call: TRBV29-1
clone_size: -
cdr3_length: 10
cdr3_aa: CSVGSQPQHF
cdr3_nt: TGCAGCGTTGGGTCTCAGCCCCAGCATTTT

d_call: -
j_call: TRBJ2-1
v_call: TRBV2
clone_size: few
cdr3_length: 18
cdr3_aa: CASSEPRIATDRYNEQFF
cdr3_nt: TGTGCCAGCAGTGAACCGAGGATAGCGACGGATAGATACAATGAGCAGTTCTTC

d_call: TRBD2
j_call: TRBJ2-1
v_call: TRBV24-1
clone_size: many
cdr3_length: 17
cdr3_aa: CATSDLNPAGGSNEQFF
cdr3_nt: TGTGCCACCAGTGATTTGAACCCAGCGGGAGGATCAAATGAGCAGTTCTTC

d_call: TRBD2
j_call: TRBJ2-1
v_call: TRBV11-2
clone_size: -
cdr3_length: 18
cdr3_aa: CASSLDLLREPTYNEQFF
cdr3_nt: TGTGCCAGCAGCTTAGATCTGCTGCGGGAGCCTACCTACAATGAGCAGTTCTTC

d_call: -
j_call: TRBJ2-7
v_call: TRBV27
clone_size: few
cdr3_length: 14
cdr3_aa: CASGGDRPLYEQYF
cdr3_nt: TGTGCCAGCGGCGGGGACAGACCACTCTACGAGCAGTACTTC

d_call: -
j_call: TRBJ2-1
v_call: TRBV20-1
clone_size: few
cdr3_length: 18
cdr3_aa: CSASSLVALEWPYNEQFF
cdr3_nt: TGCAGTGCTTCCAGTTTAGTAGCACTCGAGTGGCCCTACAATGAGCAGTTCTTC

d_call: TRBD1
j_call: TRBJ1-1
v_call: TRBV25-1
clone_size: -
cdr3_length: 13
cdr3_aa: CASTTGAGTEAFF
cdr3_nt: TGTGCCAGCACGACAGGGGCGGGGACTGAAGCTTTCTTT

d_call: -
j_call: TRBJ2-5
v_call: TRBV14
clone_size: few
cdr3_length: 14
cdr3_aa: CASSPLPIWETQYF
cdr3_nt: TGTGCCAGCAGCCCGCTGCCAATCTGGGAGACCCAGTACTTC

d_call: -
j_call: TRBJ2-2
v_call: TRBV11-2
clone_size: few
cdr3_length: 12
cdr3_aa: CASSLRGPELFF
cdr3_nt: TGTGCCAGCAGCCTCCGGGGTCCGGAGCTGTTTTTT

d_call: TRBD2
j_call: TRBJ2-7
v_call: TRBV12-3/TRBV12-4
clone_size: many
cdr3_length: 15
cdr3_aa: CASISSGASSYEQYF
cdr3_nt: TGTGCCAGCATTTCAAGCGGGGCTTCCTCCTACGAGCAGTACTTC

d_call: TRBD2
j_call: TRBJ2-3
v_call: TRBV12-3/TRBV12-4
clone_size: many
cdr3_length: 16
cdr3_aa: CASSLALAGSTDTQYF
cdr3_nt: TGTGCCAGCAGTTTAGCGCTAGCGGGAAGCACAGATACGCAGTATTTT

d_call: -
j_call: TRBJ2-7
v_call: TRBV20-1
clone_size: many
cdr3_length: 13
cdr3_aa: CSARPPSWVEQYF
cdr3_nt: TGCAGTGCTAGACCTCCATCCTGGGTAGAGCAGTACTTC